This entry describes one TCR beta chain. No antigen is known for it. The V gene's germline CDR1 is MNHEY and CDR2 SMNVEV (reference sequence). V lost 1 base and J 1 base, leaving 7 bases between the germline ends. This CDR3 is 14 amino acids long. Profiling relied on immunoSEQ multiplex PCR, and the TCRdb table lists in-frame clones only, not all of them. The sample includes some 110,000 clones, over 60% of them seen just once. This sample is part of a study of PD-1 blockade in mismatch repair-deficient tumors. Study-wide results and limits: Rapid post-treatment expansion, then contraction, generally preceding radiologic response, marked tumor-resident clones.

This clonotype was obtained from an adult with mismatch repair-deficient cancer. V and J are TRBV27 and TRBJ1-1; D is unclear. The sample consisted of peripheral blood, taken approximately 60 weeks after starting pembrolizumab. DNA of the CDR3: TGTGCCAGCAGTTTATTCGGACGGAACACTGAAGCTTTCTTT. Encoded protein: CASSLFGRNTEAFF.